A single sample is the source of the 29 T cell receptor beta chains below, sequenced in a study of blood T cells in healthy people across ages. Together with a sample-barcoded 5' primer, a J-beta primer mix was included in a second PCR lasting about 7 to 12 cycles. TCRdb used MiXCR to reprocess the 5' RACE reads, holding one entry per CDR3 protein. The sample includes approximately 800,000 distinct CDR3 sequences, approximately 67% of them seen just once. Specimen: blood. These receptors all stem from a man aged 30 to 45 in good health.

The chain carries TRBV9 and TRBJ2-1, with TRBD2 matching 8 bases. Trimming removed 0 bases from V and 8 bases from J; junction bases left unmatched: 10. CDR1 and CDR2 from the germline V gene are SGDLS and YYNGEE. The CDR3 runs 16 residues. CDR3 bases: TGTGCCAGCAGCGTAGGACGGGGGGGCGCGATAGATGAGCAGTTCTTC. This encodes CASSVGRGGAIDEQFF.

The chain recombines TRBV6-5 with TRBJ2-7; a weak D match, TRBD2 (5 bases). This CDR3 comprises 14 residues. Trimming shortened V by 2 bases and J by 2 bases, and 10 bases separated the two germline ends. The germline V gene encodes CDR1 MNHEY and CDR2 SVGAGI. The CDR3 is CASSYGESAYEQYF. CDR3 DNA: TGTGCCAGCAGTTACGGGGAGAGCGCCTACGAGCAGTACTTC.

This clonotype was picked up a small number of times. The V gene is TRBV7-2, the J gene TRBJ2-5; either TRBD1 or TRBD2 may fit D (5 bases each). Between the trimmed V and J ends, which lost 3 bases and 5 bases, there was a span of 10 bases. The CDR3 spans 13 residues. Germline V CDR1 and CDR2: SGHTA, FQGNSA. CDR3 protein: CASSFPGGETQYF. CDR3 bases: TGTGCCAGCAGCTTCCCTGGGGGTGAGACCCAGTACTTC.

This chain uses TRBV9 with TRBJ2-7, with D perhaps matching TRBD2 (7 bases). CDR3 size: 15 residues. Germline V lookup: CDR1 SGDLS, CDR2 YYNGEE. V was cut by 5 bases and J by 3 bases, with 18 bases left in between. CDR3 in DNA: TGTGCCAGCAGTCCCGGGGGGCTAGGGGTCTACGAGCAGTACTTC. The encoded protein is CASSPGGLGVYEQYF.

Worth noting for this clonotype: A read error may produce the germline difference seen at one junction end. J is TRBJ1-2 and V is TRBV28; no clear D gene. Germline V gene sequence: CDR1 MDHEN, CDR2 SYDVKM. The CDR3 length is 15 residues. The CDR3 is CASSLYSSVNHGYTF. The CDR3 coding sequence is TGTGCCAGCAGTTTATACTCCAGTGTTAACCATGGCTACACCTTC.

As regards this clonotype: An end of the junction does not agree with germline; a read error may underlie this. This chain joins TRBV12-3 or TRBV12-4 and TRBJ2-3; tentatively, D is TRBD1 (5 bases). The CDR3 totals 13 residues. The CDR3 nucleotides are TGTGCCAGCACCCGACAGAGCACAGATGCGCAGTATTTT. This translates into CASTRQSTDAQYF.

The rearrangement links TRBV27 to TRBJ2-1, with a tentative D call TRBD1 (5 bases). Germline V lookup: CDR1 MNHEY, CDR2 SMNVEV (reference sequence). The length of the CDR3 is 15 residues. The V end was cut by 3 bases, the J end by 10 bases, with 19 bases between. CDR3: CASSFRASGILEQFF. DNA of the CDR3: TGTGCCAGCAGTTTCCGGGCCTCAGGGATTTTGGAGCAGTTCTTC.

Here the CDR3 DNA reads TGTGCCAGCAGCTCCTCGGCGGAACCCCCTGGCTACACCTTC. Its protein is CASSSSAEPPGYTF. The V and J genes are TRBV6-5 and TRBJ1-2; D uncertain. The ends were cut back, 6 bases at V and 7 bases at J, with 18 bases in the middle. Per germline, CDR1 MNHEY and CDR2 SVGAGI. CDR3 size: 14 residues.

This chain joins TRBV4-3 and TRBJ2-6; 7 bases match TRBD2. V was pared by 0 bases and J by 1 base, with 12 bases of the junction left unmatched. Germline CDR1 and CDR2: LGHNA and YSLEER. This CDR3 has 20 amino acids. The CDR3 nucleotides read TGCGCCAGCAGCCAAGAGTGGGGGGGAAAAACCCTATCTGGGGCCAACGTCCTGACTTTC. Its translation is CASSQEWGGKTLSGANVLTF.

The chain uses TRBV29-1 and TRBJ1-2; no definite D call. CDR1 and CDR2 (germline): SQVTM, ANQGSEA. V lost 4 bases to trimming and J lost 6 bases, with 12 bases between them. The CDR3 length is 12 residues. This chain's CDR3 is CSVGQVADGYTF. DNA for the CDR3: TGCAGCGTTGGGCAGGTCGCAGATGGCTACACCTTC.

This clonotype came up a few times. This chain joins TRBV27 and TRBJ2-7; 8 nucleotides agree with TRBD2. CDR3 size: 14 residues. V was pared by 8 bases and J by 1 base, with 7 bases of the junction left unmatched. Germline CDR1 and CDR2: MNHEY and SMNVEV (reference sequence). For the CDR3, the DNA is TGTGCCAGCTCCCCTAGCGGGTTATCCTACGAGCAGTACTTC. Protein: CASSPSGLSYEQYF.

CDR3 residues: CSARDEGQWNQPQHF. The CDR3 nucleotides are TGCAGTGCTAGAGATGAGGGACAGTGGAATCAGCCCCAGCATTTT. V usage is TRBV20-1 and J usage is TRBJ1-5; TRBD1 agrees at 7 bases. The V gene end was trimmed by 0 bases and the J gene end by 4 bases; junction bases not matched to a gene: 6. CDR3 length equals 15 residues. Per germline, CDR1 DFQATT and CDR2 SNEGSKA (reference sequence).

The rearrangement uses TRBV11-2 and TRBJ2-5, with 12 bases identical to TRBD2. The V gene end was trimmed by 2 bases and the J gene end by 4 bases; junction bases not matched to a gene: 8. This CDR3 has 17 residues. The germline V gene has CDR1 SGHAT and CDR2 FQNNGV. The chain's CDR3 is CASSLWASGGAGETQYF. DNA of the CDR3: TGTGCCAGCAGCTTATGGGCTAGCGGGGGGGCGGGAGAGACCCAGTACTTC. The whole variable domain, filled in from reference TRBV11-2 and TRBJ2-5, reads EAGVAQSPRYKIIEKRQSVAFWCNPISGHATLYWYQQILGQGPKLLIQFQNNGVVDDSQLPKDRFSAERLKGVDSTLKIQPAKLEDSAVYLCASSLWASGGAGETQYFGPGTRLLVL.

The chain combines TRBV12-3 or TRBV12-4 with TRBJ1-5; D perhaps matches TRBD1 (6 bases). This CDR3 has 15 amino acids. V was cut by 6 bases and J by 11 bases, with 23 bases left in between. CDR3 sequence (DNA): TGTGCCAGCAGCACAGGGTACCGAACGTCGGCGGCCCAGCATTTT. Its translation is CASSTGYRTSAAQHF.

The rearrangement links TRBV24-1 to TRBJ2-5; no definite D call. Germline lookup yields CDR1 KGHDR and CDR2 SFDVKD. This CDR3 comprises 15 residues. The V and J ends lost 3 bases and 1 base respectively, with 11 bases between them. CDR3 in amino acids: CATSDTSRFQETQYF. In DNA, the CDR3 is TGTGCCACCAGTGATACCTCTAGGTTCCAAGAGACCCAGTACTTC.

V gene TRBV7-9 combines with J gene TRBJ2-5; D is undetermined. Trimming removed 5 bases from V and 11 bases from J, with 21 bases in between. CDR3 length: 14 amino acids. Germline loops: CDR1 SEHNR, CDR2 FQNEAQ (reference sequence). In DNA, the CDR3 is TGTGCCAGCAGCCAAGGAATGGCAGCTTATGAGCAGTACTTC. Amino acids: CASSQGMAAYEQYF.

This rearrangement joins TRBV12-3 or TRBV12-4 to TRBJ2-1; 8 bases align to TRBD1. The CDR3 runs to 13 residues. Trimming cost V 6 bases and J 6 bases; bases outside gene matches: 4. The CDR3 spells CASRRTGINEQFF. CDR3 coding DNA: TGTGCCAGCAGAAGGACAGGGATCAATGAGCAGTTCTTC.

The chain links TRBV5-8 to TRBJ2-2, with 8 bases lining up with TRBD1. CDR1 is SGHTS and CDR2 is YDEGEE in the germline V gene. V lost 4 bases and J lost 5; bases outside the gene matches: 13. This CDR3 spans 17 amino acids. CDR3 nucleotides: TGTGCCAGCAGCCCTGACAGGGGCTCCCTCGGGACCGGGGAGCTGTTTTTT. It specifies CASSPDRGSLGTGELFF. Full variable domain (remainder filled in from reference TRBV5-8 and TRBJ2-2): EAGVTQSPTHLIKTRGQQATLRCSPISGHTSVYWYQQALGLGLQFLLWYDEGEERNRGNFPPRFSGRQFPNYSSELNVNALELEDSALYLCASSPDRGSLGTGELFFGEGSRLTVL.

V gene TRBV5-1 combines with J gene TRBJ2-5, with 15 bases identical to TRBD2. CDR3 length: 17 amino acids. V was clipped by 4 bases and J by 1 base; unmatched bases: 5. Germline V gene data show CDR1 as SGHRS and CDR2 as YFSETQ. The CDR3 reads CASSPGLAGGVQETQYF. CDR3 bases: TGCGCCAGCAGCCCGGGACTAGCGGGGGGTGTCCAAGAGACCCAGTACTTC.

The CDR3 bases are TGTGCCAGCAGTGACGACACAGGGGGATCCTACAATGAGCAGTTCTTC. Translated, it gives CASSDDTGGSYNEQFF. The chain links TRBV6-1 to TRBJ2-1, with 8 bases identical to TRBD1. This CDR3 region has 16 residues. Germline V gives CDR1 MNHNS, CDR2 SASEGT. J was trimmed by 1 base and V by 3 bases; bases with no gene match: 5.

This clonotype has just a few counts. The chain combines TRBV12-3 or TRBV12-4 with TRBJ2-3, with 12 bases identical to TRBD2. CDR3 length equals 19 residues. Unmatched junction bases numbered 10, after V lost 1 base and J lost 2 bases. The chain's CDR3 is CASSLELAGGLTSTDTQYF. In DNA form, the CDR3 reads TGTGCCAGCAGTTTAGAACTAGCGGGGGGACTTACCTCCACAGATACGCAGTATTTT.

In this sample, this clonotype turned up a few times. The chain is built from TRBV5-1 and TRBJ2-3; D remains ambiguous. CDR1 SGHRS and CDR2 YFSETQ come from the germline V gene. Between the trimmed V and J ends, which lost 3 bases and 2 bases, there was a span of 16 bases. This CDR3 is built from 16 residues. As DNA, the CDR3 is TGCGCCAGCAGCTGGGCCACGGGTTATCCCACAGATACGCAGTATTTT. As protein: CASSWATGYPTDTQYF.

This chain joins TRBV14 and TRBJ1-2; D might be TRBD1 (5 bases). The CDR3 is 14 residues long. V dropped 2 bases and J dropped 4 bases, with 11 bases sitting between them. Germline CDR1 and CDR2: SGHDN and FVKESK. CDR3 DNA: TGTGCCAGCAGCCAACCGGGGGACGTCTATGGCTACACCTTC. Encoded protein: CASSQPGDVYGYTF.

This clonotype was picked up one time. One junction end does not reproduce the germline sequence, and a read error may be involved. The chain carries TRBV5-1 and TRBJ2-1; D ambiguous. The CDR3 runs 14 residues. Germline-derived CDR1 and CDR2 are SGHRS and YFSETQ. The CDR3 region has the DNA TGCGCCAGCAGCTTTGGGGTTTCCTACAATGAGCGGTTCTTC. This sequence encodes CASSFGVSYNERFF.

V and J are TRBV20-1 and TRBJ2-3; 7 positions match TRBD2. CDR3 size: 14 residues. Looked up from germline, CDR1 is DFQATT and CDR2 is SNEGSKA (reference sequence). Trimming at V came to 3 bases and at J to 4 bases, leaving 7 bases not matched to a gene. The CDR3 spells CSASGAGNADTQYF. The CDR3 bases are TGCAGTGCTAGTGGAGCGGGGAATGCAGATACGCAGTATTTT.

The genes are TRBV6-2 or TRBV6-3 and TRBJ2-5, with a tentative D call TRBD1 (5 bases). The CDR3 totals 13 residues. V was clipped by 8 bases and J by 11 bases, with 21 bases between them. Germline V gives CDR1 MNHEY, CDR2 SVGEGT. This CDR3 is CASGGASYNEQYF. The CDR3, as DNA: TGTGCCAGCGGTGGGGCGTCCTACAATGAGCAGTACTTC.

This clonotype was seen a handful of times. The gene calls are TRBV29-1 and TRBJ2-3, with TRBD1 matching over 10 bases. Germline V CDR1 and CDR2: SQVTM, ANQGSEA. This CDR3 comprises 13 residues. V shed 6 bases and J 5 bases; nucleotides not matched to a gene: 5. CDR3 region: CSVGTGVRDTQYF. The DNA for the CDR3 is TGCAGCGTAGGGACAGGGGTGAGAGATACGCAGTATTTT.

This clonotype was observed a few times. The rearrangement uses TRBV6-2 or TRBV6-3 and TRBJ1-1; D is unresolved. Trimming pared 0 bases from V and 0 bases from J, leaving 11 bases between. This CDR3 contains 16 residues. Germline CDR1 reads MNHEY; CDR2 reads SVGEGT. The CDR3 nucleotides read TGTGCCAGCAGTTACTCCGTGGTGGAGGTGAACACTGAAGCTTTCTTT. Translating gives CASSYSVVEVNTEAFF.

The chain combines TRBV4-3 with TRBJ1-4, with 7 bases that match TRBD1. The CDR3 is 15 amino acids. From germline, CDR1 is LGHNA and CDR2 YSLEER. V shed 4 bases and J 7 bases; nucleotides not matched to a gene: 9. CDR3 DNA sequence: TGCGCCAGCAGCCTTGACAGGGCTAGGGGTGAAAAACTGTTTTTT. This translates into CASSLDRARGEKLFF.